This T cell receptor (beta chain) was documented in a study of regulatory T cells in long-lasting Graves disease. Study-level information: Treatment with antithyroid drugs for over 5 years, together with positive TSH receptor antibodies, meant persistent Graves' disease. General study points: Persistent patients shared more public clonotypes (roughly 2,500) than new patients (about 1,000).

Building the TCR beta libraries relied on iRepertoire HTBI primers, and CDR3 regions underwent Arm-PCR. Via MiXCR, TCRdb re-called the multiplex PCR reads, giving one row per CDR3 protein. The sample includes approximately 290,000 distinct CDR3 sequences, 20% to 25% of them seen just once. Time point reported: persistent/refractory GD, antithyroid drugs over 5 years with positive TRAb. The TCR library used RNA extracted from PBMCs. The V segment lost 0 bases and the J segment 6 bases; nucleotides outside the gene matches: 4. The germline CDR1 and CDR2 sequences are SEHNR and FQNEAQ (reference sequence). The CDR3 is 16 amino acids. Concerning this clonotype itself: The target antigen is unknown.

This receptor was taken from a female donor with Graves disease. The chain carries TRBV7-9 and TRBJ2-1; 11 bases line up with TRBD2. Material: peripheral blood mononuclear cells (PBMCs), obtained when the disease was refractory, from a patient treated with antithyroid drugs. In DNA, the CDR3 is TGTGCCAGCAGCTTAGCCGCGACTAGCGGGATCAATGAGCAGTTCTTC. Its protein product is CASSLAATSGINEQFF.